The sequence of this TCR beta chain was determined in a study of cytomegalovirus exposure and HLA in healthy donors. PCR amplification relied on 60 Vbeta primers (plus 13 Jbeta primers). TCRdb keeps only in-frame clones here, not all; method: immunoSEQ multiplex PCR. This sample's table has about 74,000 clones. General observations from the study: Several of the most significant clusters were apparently associated with common viral pathogens in a later analysis. Earlier analysis yielded a pattern in which most TCR beta V segments were productive about 87% or about 30% of the time.

Details on this clone: Its antigen is undetermined.

CDR1 is MDHEN, CDR2 SYDVKM, per germline. This CDR3 spans 15 amino acids. Trimming cost V 4 bases and J 1 base, with 11 bases left between them. This receptor was identified in a female donor in good health and CMV-seropositive. The sequencing sample was made of PBMCs. This chain uses TRBV28 with TRBJ2-1, with a possible D match to TRBD1 (7 bases). The CDR3 region is CASSSGDSSYNEQFF. CDR3 nucleotide sequence: TGTGCCAGCAGTTCGGGGGACAGTTCCTACAATGAGCAGTTCTTC.